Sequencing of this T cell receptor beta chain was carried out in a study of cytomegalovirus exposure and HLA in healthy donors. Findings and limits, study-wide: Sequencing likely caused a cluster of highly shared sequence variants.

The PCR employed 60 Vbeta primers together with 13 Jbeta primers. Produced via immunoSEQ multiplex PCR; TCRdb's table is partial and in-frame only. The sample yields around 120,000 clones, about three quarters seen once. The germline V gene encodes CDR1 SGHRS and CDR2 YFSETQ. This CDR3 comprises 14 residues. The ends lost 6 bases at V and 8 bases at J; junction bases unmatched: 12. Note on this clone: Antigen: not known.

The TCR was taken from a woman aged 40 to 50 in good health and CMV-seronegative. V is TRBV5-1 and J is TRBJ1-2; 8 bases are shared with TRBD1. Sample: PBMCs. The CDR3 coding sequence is TGCGCCAGCACCGAAAACCCGGACAGGGACGGCTACACCTTC. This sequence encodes CASTENPDRDGYTF.